This is a list of T cell receptor beta chains from one sample in a study of T-cell memory formation after mild COVID-19. A single record per CDR3 protein comes from TCRdb applying MiXCR to the 5' RACE reads. Of about 150,000 distinct CDR3 sequences listed, about 19% are singletons. Material for sequencing was PBMCs or a T cell subset sorted from them (not recorded which). These receptors were collected from an adult woman who had mild COVID-19 (a few samples of this study predate the infection). Cell type and time point are not known. Each CDR3 is given with its conserved first and last residue. Fields, in order: V gene, clone size, J gene, D gene, CDR3 protein, CDR3 DNA. The D gene is left open where the match is weak. The size field is filled for only some rows; it gives once, few, many or a size class.

TRBV7-6	-	TRBJ2-2	TRBD1	CASSLSTGITGELFF	TGTGCCAGCAGCCTTTCGACAGGGATCACCGGGGAGCTGTTTTTT
TRBV7-2	-	TRBJ1-2	-	CASSSPALGYTF	TGTGCCAGCAGCTCGCCGGCCCTGGGCTACACCTTC
TRBV11-3	-	TRBJ2-7	-	CASSLPGVQDSYEQYF	TGTGCCAGCAGCCTGCCGGGGGTCCAGGATTCCTACGAGCAGTACTTC
TRBV7-2	few	TRBJ2-1	-	CASSLLPLYNEQFF	TGTGCCAGCAGCTTACTCCCATTATACAATGAGCAGTTCTTC
TRBV18	-	TRBJ2-5	-	CASSPLVSETQYF	TGTGCCAGCTCACCGTTGGTGTCAGAGACCCAGTACTTC
TRBV5-1	medium-sized	TRBJ2-1	TRBD2	CASSLGLADYNEQFF	TGTGCCAGCAGCTTGGGACTAGCAGACTACAATGAGCAGTTCTTC
TRBV7-8	-	TRBJ1-5	-	CASSVSGNIYSNQPQHF	TGTGCCAGCAGCGTATCAGGGAATATCTATAGCAATCAGCCCCAGCATTTT
TRBV7-8	few	TRBJ2-7	-	CASSYGDYEQYF	TGTGCCAGCAGCTACGGGGACTACGAGCAGTACTTC
TRBV3-1	-	TRBJ1-3	-	CASSVKMYQGIGNTIYF	TGTGCCAGCAGCGTCAAAATGTACCAGGGGATAGGAAACACCATATATTTT
TRBV5-1	-	TRBJ2-1	-	CASSLEGGSYNEQFF	TGCGCCAGCAGCTTGGAGGGGGGATCTTACAATGAGCAGTTCTTC
TRBV11-2	-	TRBJ1-1	-	CASSPATGHFEAFF	TGTGCCAGCAGCCCCGCTACAGGGCATTTTGAAGCTTTCTTT
TRBV12-3/TRBV12-4	few	TRBJ2-6	-	CASSQYRGGRSGANVLTF	TGTGCCAGCAGTCAATACAGGGGAGGACGCTCTGGGGCCAACGTCCTGACTTTC
TRBV5-4	few	TRBJ1-1	-	CASSYDPGSTEAFF	TGTGCCAGCAGTTATGATCCAGGGAGCACTGAAGCTTTCTTT
TRBV5-1	-	TRBJ2-2	-	CASSLRDTGELFF	TGCGCCAGCAGCTTGAGGGACACCGGGGAGCTGTTTTTT
TRBV4-1	-	TRBJ2-7	TRBD1	CASSLMSSGQGAYEQYF	TGCGCCAGCAGCCTCATGAGTTCGGGACAGGGGGCTTACGAGCAGTACTTC
TRBV4-1	-	TRBJ2-7	-	CASSQGGSVTVSYEQYF	TGCGCCAGCAGCCAAGGGGGGTCCGTTACAGTATCCTACGAGCAGTACTTC
TRBV7-3	-	TRBJ2-3	-	CASSFGGTEAQYF	TGTGCCAGCAGCTTCGGCGGGACTGAAGCGCAGTATTTT
TRBV20-1	-	TRBJ2-3	TRBD1	CSASGTAGVTDTQYF	TGCAGTGCTTCCGGGACAGCTGGGGTCACAGATACGCAGTATTTT
TRBV5-1	-	TRBJ2-7	TRBD2	CASSLASGSSYEQYF	TGCGCCAGCAGCTTGGCTAGCGGGAGTTCCTACGAGCAGTACTTC
TRBV7-2	many	TRBJ1-2	TRBD1	CASSPGTGLGYGYTF	TGTGCCAGCAGCCCCGGGACAGGCCTCGGTTATGGCTACACCTTC
TRBV5-1	-	TRBJ2-7	-	CASSLDGGRYEQYF	TGCGCCAGCAGCTTGGATGGCGGCCGCTACGAGCAGTACTTC
TRBV6-5	few	TRBJ2-7	TRBD1	CASSYSRGFYEQYF	TGTGCCAGCAGTTATTCCAGGGGGTTCTACGAGCAGTACTTC
TRBV6-6	few	TRBJ1-4	-	CASSYSGESEKLFF	TGTGCCAGCAGTTACTCGGGGGAGAGTGAAAAACTGTTTTTT
TRBV7-9	once	TRBJ1-2	-	CASSAGRYYGYTF	TGTGCCAGCAGCGCAGGACGGTACTATGGCTACACCTTC
TRBV24-1	-	TRBJ2-1	TRBD2	CATSDSWTSYYNEQFF	TGTGCCACCAGTGATTCATGGACTAGCTACTACAATGAGCAGTTCTTC